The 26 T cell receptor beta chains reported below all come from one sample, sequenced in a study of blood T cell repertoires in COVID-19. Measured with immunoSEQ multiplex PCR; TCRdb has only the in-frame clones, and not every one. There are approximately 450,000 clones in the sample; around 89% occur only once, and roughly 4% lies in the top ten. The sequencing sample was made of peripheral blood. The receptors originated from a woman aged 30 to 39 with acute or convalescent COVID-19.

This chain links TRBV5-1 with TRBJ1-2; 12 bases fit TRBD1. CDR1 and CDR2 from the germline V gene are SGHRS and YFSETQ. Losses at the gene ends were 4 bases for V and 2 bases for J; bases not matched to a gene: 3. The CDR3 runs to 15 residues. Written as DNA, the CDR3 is TGCGCCAGCAGCCCCGGGACAGGGGGCAACTATGGCTACACCTTC. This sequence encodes CASSPGTGGNYGYTF.

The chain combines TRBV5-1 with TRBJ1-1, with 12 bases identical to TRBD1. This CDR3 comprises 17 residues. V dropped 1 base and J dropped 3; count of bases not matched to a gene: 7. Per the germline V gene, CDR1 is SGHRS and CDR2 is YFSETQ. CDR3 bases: TGCGCCAGCAGCTTGTCCGGGACAGGGGGCCGGTACACTGAAGCTTTCTTT. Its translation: CASSLSGTGGRYTEAFF.

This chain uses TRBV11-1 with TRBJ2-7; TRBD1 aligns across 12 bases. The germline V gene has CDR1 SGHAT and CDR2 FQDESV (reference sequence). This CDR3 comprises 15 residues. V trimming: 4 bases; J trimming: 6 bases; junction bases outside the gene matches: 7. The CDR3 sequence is CASSSPGQGAREQYF. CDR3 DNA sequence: TGTGCCAGCAGCTCGCCGGGACAGGGGGCCCGCGAGCAGTACTTC. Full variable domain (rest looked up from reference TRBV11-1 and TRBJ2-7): EAEVAQSPRYKITEKSQAVAFWCDPISGHATLYWYRQILGQGPELLVQFQDESVVDDSQLPKDRFSAERLKGVDSTLKIQPAELGDSAMYLCASSSPGQGAREQYFGPGTRLTVT.

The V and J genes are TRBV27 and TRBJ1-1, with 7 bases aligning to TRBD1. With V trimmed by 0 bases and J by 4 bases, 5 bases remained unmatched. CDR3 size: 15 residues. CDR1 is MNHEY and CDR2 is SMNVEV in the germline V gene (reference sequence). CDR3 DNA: TGTGCCAGCAGTTTATCTTCCGGACAGGTCACTGAAGCTTTCTTT. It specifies CASSLSSGQVTEAFF.

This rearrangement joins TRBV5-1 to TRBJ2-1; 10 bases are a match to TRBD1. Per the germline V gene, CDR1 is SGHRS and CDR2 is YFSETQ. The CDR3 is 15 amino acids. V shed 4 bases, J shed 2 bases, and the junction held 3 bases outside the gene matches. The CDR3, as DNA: TGCGCCAGCAGCACCGGGACAGGGGCCTACAATGAGCAGTTCTTC. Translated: CASSTGTGAYNEQFF.

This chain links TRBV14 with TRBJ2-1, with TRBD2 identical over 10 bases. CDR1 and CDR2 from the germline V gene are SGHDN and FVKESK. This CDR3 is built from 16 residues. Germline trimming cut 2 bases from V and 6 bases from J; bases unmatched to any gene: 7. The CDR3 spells CASSQITSGVGNEQFF. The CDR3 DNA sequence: TGTGCCAGCAGCCAAATAACTAGCGGGGTTGGCAATGAGCAGTTCTTC.

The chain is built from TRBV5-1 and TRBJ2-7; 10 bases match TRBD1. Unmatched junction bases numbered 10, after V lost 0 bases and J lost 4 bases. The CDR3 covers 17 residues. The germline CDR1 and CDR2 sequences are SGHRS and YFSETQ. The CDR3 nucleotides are TGCGCCAGCAGCTTGGCCGGACTCCGGGACAGGGGATACGAGCAGTACTTC. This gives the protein CASSLAGLRDRGYEQYF.

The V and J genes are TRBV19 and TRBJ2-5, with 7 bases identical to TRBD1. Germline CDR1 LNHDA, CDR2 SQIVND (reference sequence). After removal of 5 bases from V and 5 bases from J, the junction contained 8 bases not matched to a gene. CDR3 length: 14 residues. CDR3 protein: CASSHRDSRETQYF. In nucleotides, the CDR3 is TGTGCCAGTAGTCACCGGGACAGTAGGGAGACCCAGTACTTC.

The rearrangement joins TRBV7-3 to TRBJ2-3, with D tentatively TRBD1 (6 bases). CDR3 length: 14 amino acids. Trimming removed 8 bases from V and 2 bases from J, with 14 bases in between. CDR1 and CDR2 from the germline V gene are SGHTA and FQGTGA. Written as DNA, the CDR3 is TGTGCCAGCGCCCGAGGGACATTCACAGATACGCAGTATTTT. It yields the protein CASARGTFTDTQYF.

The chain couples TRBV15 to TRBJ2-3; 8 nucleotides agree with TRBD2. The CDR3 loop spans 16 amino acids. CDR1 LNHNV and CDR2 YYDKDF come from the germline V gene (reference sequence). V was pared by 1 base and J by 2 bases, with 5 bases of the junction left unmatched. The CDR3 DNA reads TGTGCCACCAGCAGAGTTAGCGGGGTTCCCACAGATACGCAGTATTTT. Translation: CATSRVSGVPTDTQYF.

CDR3 residues: CASSPWDRGASNYGYTF. The CDR3, as DNA: TGTGCCAGCAGCCCCTGGGACAGGGGAGCGTCTAACTATGGCTACACCTTC. The V call is TRBV3-1 (or the pseudogene TRBV3-2), the J call TRBJ1-2; TRBD1 agrees at 10 bases. The germline gives CDR1 LGHDT, CDR2 YNNKEL (reference sequence). The CDR3 length is 17 residues. With 4 bases clipped from V and 0 bases from J, the junction kept 8 bases outside the gene matches.

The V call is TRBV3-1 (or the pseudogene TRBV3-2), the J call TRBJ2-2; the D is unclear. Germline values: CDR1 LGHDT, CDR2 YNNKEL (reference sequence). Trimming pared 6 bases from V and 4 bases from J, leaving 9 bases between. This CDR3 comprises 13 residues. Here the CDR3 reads CASRQSGTGELFF. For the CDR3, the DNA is TGTGCCAGCAGACAGAGTGGCACCGGGGAGCTGTTTTTT.

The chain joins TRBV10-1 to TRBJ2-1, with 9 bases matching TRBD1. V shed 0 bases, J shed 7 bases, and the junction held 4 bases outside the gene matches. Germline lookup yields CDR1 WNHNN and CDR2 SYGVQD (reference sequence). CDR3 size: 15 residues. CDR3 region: CASSESRDRVNEQFF. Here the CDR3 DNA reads TGCGCCAGCAGTGAGTCGAGGGACAGGGTTAATGAGCAGTTCTTC.

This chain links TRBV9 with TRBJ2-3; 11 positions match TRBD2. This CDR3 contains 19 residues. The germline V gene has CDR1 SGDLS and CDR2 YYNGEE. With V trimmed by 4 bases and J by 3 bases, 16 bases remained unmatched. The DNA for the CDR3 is TGTGCCAGCAGCCCAGCTGAACTTTTATGGACTAGCGGGACAGATACGCAGTATTTT. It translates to CASSPAELLWTSGTDTQYF.

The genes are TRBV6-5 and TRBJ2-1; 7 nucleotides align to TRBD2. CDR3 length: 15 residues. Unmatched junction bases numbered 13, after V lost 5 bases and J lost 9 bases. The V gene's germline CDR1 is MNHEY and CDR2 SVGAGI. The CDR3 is CASSPPAGTQLEQFF. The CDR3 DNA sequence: TGTGCCAGCAGTCCCCCAGCGGGGACCCAGCTTGAGCAGTTCTTC.

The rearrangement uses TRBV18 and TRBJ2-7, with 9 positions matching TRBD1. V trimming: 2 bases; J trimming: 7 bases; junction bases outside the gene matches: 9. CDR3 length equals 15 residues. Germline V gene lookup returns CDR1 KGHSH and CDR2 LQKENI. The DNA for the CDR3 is TGTGCCAGCTCACCAGGGACAGGGACCATTCGGGAGCAGTACTTC. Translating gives CASSPGTGTIREQYF.

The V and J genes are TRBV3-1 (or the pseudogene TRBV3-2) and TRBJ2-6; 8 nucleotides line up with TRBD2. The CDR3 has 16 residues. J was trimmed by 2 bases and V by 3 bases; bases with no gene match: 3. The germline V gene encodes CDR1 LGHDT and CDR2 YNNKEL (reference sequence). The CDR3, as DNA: TGTGCCAGCAGCCACTCGGGGGGGACTGGGGCCAACGTCCTGACTTTC. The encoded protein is CASSHSGGTGANVLTF.

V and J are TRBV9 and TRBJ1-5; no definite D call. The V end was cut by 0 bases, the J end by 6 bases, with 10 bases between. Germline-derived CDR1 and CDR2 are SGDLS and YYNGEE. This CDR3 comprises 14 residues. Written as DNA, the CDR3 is TGTGCCAGCAGCGTAGGGGTGGAGATTCAGCCCCAGCATTTT. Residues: CASSVGVEIQPQHF.

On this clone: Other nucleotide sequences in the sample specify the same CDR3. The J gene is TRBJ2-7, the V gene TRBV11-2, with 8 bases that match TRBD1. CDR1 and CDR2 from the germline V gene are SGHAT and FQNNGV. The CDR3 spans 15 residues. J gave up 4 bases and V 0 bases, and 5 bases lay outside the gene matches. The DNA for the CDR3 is TGTGCCAGCAGCTTAGATCTCGGACAGGGATACGAGCAGTACTTC. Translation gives CASSLDLGQGYEQYF.

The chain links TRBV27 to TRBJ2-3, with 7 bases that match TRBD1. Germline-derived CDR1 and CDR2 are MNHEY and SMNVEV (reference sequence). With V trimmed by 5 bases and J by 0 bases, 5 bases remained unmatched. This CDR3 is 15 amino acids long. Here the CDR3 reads CASSTGTVSTDTQYF. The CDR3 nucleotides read TGTGCCAGCAGTACTGGGACAGTTAGCACAGATACGCAGTATTTT.

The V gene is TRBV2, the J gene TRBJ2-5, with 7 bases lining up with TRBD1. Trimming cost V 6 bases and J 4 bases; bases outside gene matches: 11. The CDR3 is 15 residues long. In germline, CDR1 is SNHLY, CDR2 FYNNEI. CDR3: CASRAGQAWGETQYF. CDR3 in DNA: TGTGCCAGCAGGGCAGGACAGGCTTGGGGAGAGACCCAGTACTTC.

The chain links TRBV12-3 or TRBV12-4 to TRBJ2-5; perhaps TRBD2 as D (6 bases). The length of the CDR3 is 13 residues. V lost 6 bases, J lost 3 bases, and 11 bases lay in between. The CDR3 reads CASRLWGEETQYF. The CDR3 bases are TGTGCCAGCAGGCTTTGGGGGGAAGAGACCCAGTACTTC.

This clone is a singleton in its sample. As DNA, the CDR3 is TGTGCCAGCAGAGGAGACAGCACAGATACGCAGTATTTT. Its protein is CASRGDSTDTQYF. V is TRBV12-3 or TRBV12-4 and J is TRBJ2-3, with D hard to call. This CDR3 spans 13 amino acids. Trimming cost V 6 bases and J 0 bases, with 7 bases left between them.

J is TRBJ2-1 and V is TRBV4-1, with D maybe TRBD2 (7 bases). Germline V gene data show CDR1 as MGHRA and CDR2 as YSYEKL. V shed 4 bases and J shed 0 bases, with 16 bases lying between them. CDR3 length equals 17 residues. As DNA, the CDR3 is TGCGCCAGCAGCCGAGGGGGGGGCGACAGCTCCTACAATGAGCAGTTCTTC. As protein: CASSRGGGDSSYNEQFF.

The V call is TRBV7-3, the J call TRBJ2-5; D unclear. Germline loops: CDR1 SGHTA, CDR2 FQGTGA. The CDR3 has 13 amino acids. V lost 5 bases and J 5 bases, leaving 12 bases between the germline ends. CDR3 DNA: TGTGCCAGCAGCCCTAGAGTCGGGGAGACCCAGTACTTC. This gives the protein CASSPRVGETQYF.

The DNA of the CDR3 is TGTGCCAGCAGCTTAAATCTAGCTTGGCGGGGGGGCCAAGAGACCCAGTACTTC. Its protein is CASSLNLAWRGGQETQYF. The rearrangement uses TRBV7-9 and TRBJ2-5; 9 nucleotides line up with TRBD2. CDR3 length: 18 amino acids. V was pared by 2 bases and J by 1 base, with 11 bases of the junction left unmatched. Per germline, CDR1 SEHNR and CDR2 FQNEAQ (reference sequence).